Listed below are T cell receptor beta chains from one sample, sequenced in a study of metastatic and nonmetastatic thyroid tumors. Through MiXCR, TCRdb re-clonotyped the PCR reads. Counted here are roughly 33,000 clones, 15% to 20% occurring once; the ten biggest clones make up roughly an eighth. The sequenced sample was blood. The receptors derive from a male donor with papillary thyroid cancer or a benign thyroid nodule (not recorded which). Some clones in this sample may be carry-over from other donors' samples. Both conserved end residues are part of each CDR3. A D gene is named only where the DNA matches it firmly. Where a row states a size, it is once, few, many or the class of an expanded clone; other rows omit it.

abundance	v_gene	d_gene	j_gene	CDR3nt	CDR3aa
many	TRBV7-9	NA	TRBJ2-6	TGTGCCAGCGCCGTACCTGTGGGTTCTGGGGCCAACGTCCTGACTTTC	CASAVPVGSGANVLTF
few	TRBV11-2	TRBD2	TRBJ2-2	TGTGCCAGCAGCTTAACTTCAGCGGGGGGGCAGTGCGGGGAGCTGTTTTTT	CASSLTSAGGQCGELFF
NA	TRBV28	NA	TRBJ2-3	TGTGCCAGCAGGACGCATCCGGGGACAGACGGGGGAGATACACACTATTTT	CASRTHPGTDGGDTHYF
many	TRBV6-2/TRBV6-3	NA	TRBJ2-5	TGTGCCAGCAGTTACTTGGGCCGGACCCAGTACTTC	CASSYLGRTQYF
many	TRBV6-4	NA	TRBJ1-2	TGTGCCAGCAGTCCGGGGGCCGCTAACTATGGCTACACCTTC	CASSPGAANYGYTF
many	TRBV29-1	NA	TRBJ1-2	TGCAGCGTCCCCGACACTTACTATGGCTACACCTTC	CSVPDTYYGYTF
few	TRBV6-1	TRBD1	TRBJ1-2	TGTGCCAGCAGGACACAGGGGGCTCGCGGCTACACCTTC	CASRTQGARGYTF
medium-sized	TRBV6-1	TRBD1	TRBJ1-3	TGTGCCAGCAGTGGAGGGACAGGGGGCCGAGACACCATATATTTT	CASSGGTGGRDTIYF
NA	TRBV10-2	TRBD1	TRBJ2-7	TGCGCCAGCAGTGAAACCGGGACAGGGTTCTACGAGCAGTACTTC	CASSETGTGFYEQYF
many	TRBV7-9	TRBD2	TRBJ2-1	TGTGCCAGCAGCCGGACTAGCGGGAGCAACAATGAGCAGTTCTTC	CASSRTSGSNNEQFF
NA	TRBV27	NA	TRBJ1-6	TGTGCCAGCAGTTTATGGTATAATTCACCCCTCCACTTT	CASSLWYNSPLHF
NA	TRBV6-2/TRBV6-3	TRBD1	TRBJ2-1	TGTGCAAGCAGCCCCCAGGACGGACAGGGGGCAGATGAGCAGTTATTC	CASSPQDGQGADEQLF
many	TRBV6-2/TRBV6-3	NA	TRBJ1-5	TGTGCCAGCAGTTACGGAGGGTGGCGCAATCAGCCCCAGCATTTT	CASSYGGWRNQPQHF
many	TRBV12-3/TRBV12-4	NA	TRBJ2-2	TGTGCCAGCACCCTTTTGTCTAGCTGGAACACCGGGGAGCTGTTTTTT	CASTLLSSWNTGELFF
many	TRBV30	NA	TRBJ1-5	TGTGCCTGGAAGCCTCCTGACAGAATCAACCAGCCCCAGCATTTT	CAWKPPDRINQPQHF
NA	TRBV28	TRBD1	TRBJ1-4	TGTGCCAGCAGCCAGGGGACAGGGGGACTTGAAAAACTGCTTTTT	CASSQGTGGLEKLLF
once	TRBV5-1	NA	TRBJ2-2	TGCGCCAGCAGCCCGTCCCAGGGGCGGAACACCGGGGAGCTGTTTTTT	CASSPSQGRNTGELFF
NA	TRBV20-1	TRBD1	TRBJ1-5	TGCAGTGCTGGGACAGGGAATAGCAATCAGCCCCAGCATTTT	CSAGTGNSNQPQHF
medium-sized	TRBV6-1	TRBD2	TRBJ2-1	TGTGCCAGCAGTCTTTCGACTAGCGTGTACTACAATGAGCAGTTCTTC	CASSLSTSVYYNEQFF
NA	TRBV7-9	TRBD2	TRBJ2-5	TGTGCCAGCAGCCTAGGACTAGCGGAAGAGACCCAGTACTTC	CASSLGLAEETQYF
many	TRBV6-1	TRBD1	TRBJ1-1	TGTGCCAGCAGTTTCCCTACAGGGGGAACTGAAGCTTTCTTT	CASSFPTGGTEAFF
NA	TRBV5-4	NA	TRBJ2-5	TGTGCTATCAGCCAAATGACAGGGAGGGGTGAAGAGACCCAGTACTTC	CAISQMTGRGEETQYF
many	TRBV19	NA	TRBJ1-1	TGTGCCAGTAGTAAATCAGGGGACACTGAAGCTTTCTTT	CASSKSGDTEAFF
NA	TRBV7-3	NA	TRBJ1-1	TGTGCCAGCAGCCCAATCACGATGAGAACTGAAGATTTCTTT	CASSPITMRTEDFF
many	TRBV11-2	TRBD2	TRBJ2-7	TGTGCCAGCAGCCGCGCTAGCGGGCCCTCCTACGAGCAGTACTTC	CASSRASGPSYEQYF
NA	TRBV24-1	NA	TRBJ2-3	TGTGCCACCAGTGATTTTTTGGAGGGCGGGACAACAGATACGCAGTATTTT	CATSDFLEGGTTDTQYF
few	TRBV6-1	TRBD2	TRBJ2-2	TGTGCCGGCAGTGAACTAGCGGGGGCCACCGGGGAGCCGTTTTTT	CAGSELAGATGEPFF
medium-sized	TRBV6-1	TRBD1	TRBJ2-3	TGTGCCAGCAGTGAATCAACGACAGGGGGGAGCACAGATACGCAGTATTTT	CASSESTTGGSTDTQYF
many	TRBV28	NA	TRBJ1-1	TGTGCCAGCACCTCGGATGTTGGCACTGAAGCTCTCTTT	CASTSDVGTEALF
many	TRBV5-1	NA	TRBJ2-3	TGCGCCAGCAGGCGGGATGGGTTCACAGATACGCAGTATTTT	CASRRDGFTDTQYF
many	TRBV6-7	NA	TRBJ2-1	TGTGCCAGCAGTTCCCGCTTGAGAACAAGGAGCTCATCATACAATGAGCAGTTCTTC	CASSSRLRTRSSSYNEQFF
few	TRBV6-1	TRBD2	TRBJ2-7	TGTGCCAGCAGCGGTCCCGGGGGGGGAAGCTCCTACGAGCAGTACTTC	CASSGPGGGSSYEQYF
many	TRBV24-1	NA	TRBJ2-1	TGTGCCACCAGCGCCCACGTCTACAATGAGCAGTTCTTC	CATSAHVYNEQFF
many	TRBV7-9	NA	TRBJ2-5	TGTGCCAGCAGCTTAAGTCCCGAGGAGACCCAGTACTTC	CASSLSPEETQYF
NA	TRBV6-2/TRBV6-3	TRBD2	TRBJ2-2	TGTGCCAGCAGAAAAGGGCTAGCGGGAGCCGGGGAGCTGTTTTTT	CASRKGLAGAGELFF
many	TRBV28	TRBD1	TRBJ1-5	TGTGCCAGCAGTTTAGGGACAGGGTGGAATCAGCCCCAGCATTTT	CASSLGTGWNQPQHF
many	TRBV7-9	NA	TRBJ1-3	TGTGCCAGCAGCTTCGGGTTAGCGGGACACTCTGGAAACACCATATATTTT	CASSFGLAGHSGNTIYF
many	TRBV3-1	NA	TRBJ1-6	TGTGCCAGCAGCCAAGTACCTGATAATTCACCCCTCCACTTT	CASSQVPDNSPLHF
many	TRBV7-8	NA	TRBJ2-1	TGTGCCAGCAGCTTAGCGGCATACTCCTACAATGAGCAGTTCTTC	CASSLAAYSYNEQFF
many	TRBV5-6	TRBD2	TRBJ2-3	TGTGCCAGCAGTCGTGAGCGGGAGTGGGTCACAGATACGCAGTATTTT	CASSREREWVTDTQYF
many	TRBV6-1	NA	TRBJ1-2	TGTGCCAGCAGTGAAGAATTCGCTCGCAGCTATGGCTACACCTTC	CASSEEFARSYGYTF
many	TRBV12-3/TRBV12-4	NA	TRBJ2-7	TGTGCCAGCAGTTTTCCAGGCGCCTACGGGCAGTACTTC	CASSFPGAYGQYF
many	TRBV19	NA	TRBJ2-1	TGTGCCAGTAGTATCGGGCTTTACAATGAGCAGCTCTTC	CASSIGLYNEQLF
many	TRBV19	TRBD1	TRBJ2-5	TGTGCCAGTACTCAAACCAGGACAGGAGGAGGAGAGACCCAGTACTTC	CASTQTRTGGGETQYF